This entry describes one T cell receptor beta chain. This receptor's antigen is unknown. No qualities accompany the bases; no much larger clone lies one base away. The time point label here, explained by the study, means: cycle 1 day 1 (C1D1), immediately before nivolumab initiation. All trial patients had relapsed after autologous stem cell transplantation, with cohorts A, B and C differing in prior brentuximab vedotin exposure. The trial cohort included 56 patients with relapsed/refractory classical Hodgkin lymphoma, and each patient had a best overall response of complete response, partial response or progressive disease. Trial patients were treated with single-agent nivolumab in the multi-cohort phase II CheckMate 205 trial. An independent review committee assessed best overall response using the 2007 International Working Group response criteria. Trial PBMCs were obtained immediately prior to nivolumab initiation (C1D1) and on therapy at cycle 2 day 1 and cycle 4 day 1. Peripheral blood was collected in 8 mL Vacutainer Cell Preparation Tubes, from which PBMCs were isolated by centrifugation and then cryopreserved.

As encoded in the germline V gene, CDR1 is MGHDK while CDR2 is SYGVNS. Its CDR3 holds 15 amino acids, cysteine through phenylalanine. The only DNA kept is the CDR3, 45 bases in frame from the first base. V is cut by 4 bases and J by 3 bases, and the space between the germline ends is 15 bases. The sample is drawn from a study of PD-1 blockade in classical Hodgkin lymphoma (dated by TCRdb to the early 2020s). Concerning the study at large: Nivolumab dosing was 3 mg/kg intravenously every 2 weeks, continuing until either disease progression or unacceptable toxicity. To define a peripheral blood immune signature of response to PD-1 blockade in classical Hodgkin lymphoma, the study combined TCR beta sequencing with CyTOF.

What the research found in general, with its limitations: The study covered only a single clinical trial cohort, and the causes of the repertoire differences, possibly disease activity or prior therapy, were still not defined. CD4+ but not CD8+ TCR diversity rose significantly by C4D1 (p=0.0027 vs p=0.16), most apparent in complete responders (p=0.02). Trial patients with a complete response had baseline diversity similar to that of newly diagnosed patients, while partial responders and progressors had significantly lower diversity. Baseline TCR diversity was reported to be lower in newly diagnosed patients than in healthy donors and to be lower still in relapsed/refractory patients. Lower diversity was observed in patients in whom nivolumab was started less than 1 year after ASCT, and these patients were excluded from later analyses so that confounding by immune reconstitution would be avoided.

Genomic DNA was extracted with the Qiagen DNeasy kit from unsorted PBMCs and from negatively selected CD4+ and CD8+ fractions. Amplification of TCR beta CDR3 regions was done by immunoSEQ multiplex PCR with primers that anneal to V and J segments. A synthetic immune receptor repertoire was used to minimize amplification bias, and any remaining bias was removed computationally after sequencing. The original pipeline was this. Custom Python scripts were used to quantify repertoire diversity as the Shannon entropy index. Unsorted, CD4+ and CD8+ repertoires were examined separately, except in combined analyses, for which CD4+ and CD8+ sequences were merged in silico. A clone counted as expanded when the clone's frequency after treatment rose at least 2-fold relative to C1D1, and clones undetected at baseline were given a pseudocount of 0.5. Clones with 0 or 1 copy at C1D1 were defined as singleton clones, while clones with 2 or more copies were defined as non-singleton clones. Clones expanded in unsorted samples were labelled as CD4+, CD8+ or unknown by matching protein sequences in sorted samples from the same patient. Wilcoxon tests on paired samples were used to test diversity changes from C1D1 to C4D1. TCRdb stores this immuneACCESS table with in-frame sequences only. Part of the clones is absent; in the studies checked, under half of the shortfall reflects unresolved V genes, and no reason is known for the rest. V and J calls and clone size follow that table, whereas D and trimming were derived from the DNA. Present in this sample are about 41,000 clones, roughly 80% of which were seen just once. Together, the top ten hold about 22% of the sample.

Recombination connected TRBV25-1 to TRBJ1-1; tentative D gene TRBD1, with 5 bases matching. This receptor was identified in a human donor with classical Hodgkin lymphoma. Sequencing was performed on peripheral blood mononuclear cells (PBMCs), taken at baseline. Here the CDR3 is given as CASSGASLGDTEAFF. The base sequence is TGTGCCAGCAGTGGAGCCTCCTTGGGGGACACTGAAGCTTTCTTT. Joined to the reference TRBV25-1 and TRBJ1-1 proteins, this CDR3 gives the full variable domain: EADIYQTPRYLVIGTGKKITLECSQTMGHDKMYWYQQDPGMELHLIHYSYGVNSTEKGDLSSESTVSRIRTEHFPLTLESARPSHTSQYLCASSGASLGDTEAFFGQGTRLTVV.